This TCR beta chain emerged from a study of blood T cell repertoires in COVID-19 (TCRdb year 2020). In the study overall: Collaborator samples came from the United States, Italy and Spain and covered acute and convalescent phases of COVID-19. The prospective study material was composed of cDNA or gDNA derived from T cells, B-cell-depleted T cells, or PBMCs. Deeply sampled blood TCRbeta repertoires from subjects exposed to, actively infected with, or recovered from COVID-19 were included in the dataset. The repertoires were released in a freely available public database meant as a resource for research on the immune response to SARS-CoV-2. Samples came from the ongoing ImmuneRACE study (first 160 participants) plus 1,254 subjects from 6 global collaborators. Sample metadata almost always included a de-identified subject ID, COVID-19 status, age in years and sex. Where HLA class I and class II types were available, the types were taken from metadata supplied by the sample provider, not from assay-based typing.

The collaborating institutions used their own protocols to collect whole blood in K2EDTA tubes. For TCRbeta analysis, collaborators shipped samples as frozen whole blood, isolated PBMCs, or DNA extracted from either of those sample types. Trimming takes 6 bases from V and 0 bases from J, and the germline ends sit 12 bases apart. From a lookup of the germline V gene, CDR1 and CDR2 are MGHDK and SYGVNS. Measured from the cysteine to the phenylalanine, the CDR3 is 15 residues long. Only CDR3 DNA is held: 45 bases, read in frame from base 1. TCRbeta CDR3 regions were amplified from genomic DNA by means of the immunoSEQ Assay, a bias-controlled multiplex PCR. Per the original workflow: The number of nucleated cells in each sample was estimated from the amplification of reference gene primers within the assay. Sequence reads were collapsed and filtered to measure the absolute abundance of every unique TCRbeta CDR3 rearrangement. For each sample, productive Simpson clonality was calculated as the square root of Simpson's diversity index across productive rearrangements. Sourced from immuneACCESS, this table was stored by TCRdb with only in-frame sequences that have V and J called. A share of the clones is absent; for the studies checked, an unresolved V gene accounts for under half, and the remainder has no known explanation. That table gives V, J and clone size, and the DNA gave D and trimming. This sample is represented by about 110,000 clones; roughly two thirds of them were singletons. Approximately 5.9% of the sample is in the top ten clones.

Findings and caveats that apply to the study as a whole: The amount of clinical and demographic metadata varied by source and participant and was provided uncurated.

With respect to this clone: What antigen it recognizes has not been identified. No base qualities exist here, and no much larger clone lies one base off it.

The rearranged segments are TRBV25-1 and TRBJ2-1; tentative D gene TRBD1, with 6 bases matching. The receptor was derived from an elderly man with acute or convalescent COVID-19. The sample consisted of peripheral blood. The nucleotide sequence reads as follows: TGTGCCAGCAGCGGACAGTTAAGCTCCTACAATGAGCAGTTCTTC. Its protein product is CASSGQLSSYNEQFF.